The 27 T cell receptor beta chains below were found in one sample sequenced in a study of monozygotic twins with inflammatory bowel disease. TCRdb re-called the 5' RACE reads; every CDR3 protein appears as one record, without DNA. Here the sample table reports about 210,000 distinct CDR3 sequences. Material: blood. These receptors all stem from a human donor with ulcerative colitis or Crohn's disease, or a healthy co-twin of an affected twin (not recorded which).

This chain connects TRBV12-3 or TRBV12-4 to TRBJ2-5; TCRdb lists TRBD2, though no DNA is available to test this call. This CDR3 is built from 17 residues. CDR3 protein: CASSYSSGGASKETQYF.

The CDR3 is CSARTLDRESATNEKLFF. The chain uses TRBV20-1 and TRBJ1-4; TCRdb outputs TRBD1, but without DNA this stays unchecked. The CDR3 consists of 18 residues. CDR1 is DFQATT and CDR2 is SNEGSKA in the germline V gene (reference sequence).

The CDR3 spells CASSRGKNTEAFF. The chain recombines TRBV3-1 with TRBJ1-1; TCRdb proposes TRBD1, but this gene call is untestable without DNA. CDR3 length: 13 residues. Per the germline V gene, CDR1 is LGHDT and CDR2 is YNNKEL (reference sequence). The variable domain in full, with the rest retrieved from reference TRBV3-1 and TRBJ1-1, is DTAVSQTPKYLVTQMGNDKSIKCEQNLGHDTMYWYKQDSKKFLKIMFSYNNKELIINETVPNRFSPKSPDKAHLNLHINSLELGDSAVYFCASSRGKNTEAFFGQGTRLTVV.

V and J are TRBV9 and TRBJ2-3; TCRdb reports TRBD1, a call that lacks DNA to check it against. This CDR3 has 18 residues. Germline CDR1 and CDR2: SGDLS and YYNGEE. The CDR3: CASSVSYPTGFSTDTQYF.

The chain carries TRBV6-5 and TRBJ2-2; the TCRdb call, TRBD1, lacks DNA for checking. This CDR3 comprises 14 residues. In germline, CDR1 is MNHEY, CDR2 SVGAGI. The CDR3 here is CASSYTQGTGELFF.

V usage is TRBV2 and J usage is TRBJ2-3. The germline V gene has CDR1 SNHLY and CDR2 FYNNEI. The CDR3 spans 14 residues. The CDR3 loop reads CASRGRSSTDTQYF.

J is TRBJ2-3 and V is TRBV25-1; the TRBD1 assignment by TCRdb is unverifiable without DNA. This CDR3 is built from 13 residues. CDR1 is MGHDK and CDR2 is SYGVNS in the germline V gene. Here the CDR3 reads CASGKPGVDTQYF.

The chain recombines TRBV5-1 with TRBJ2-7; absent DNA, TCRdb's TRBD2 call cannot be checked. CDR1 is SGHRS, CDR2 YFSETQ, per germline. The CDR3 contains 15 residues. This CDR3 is CASSPIAGGSYEQYF.

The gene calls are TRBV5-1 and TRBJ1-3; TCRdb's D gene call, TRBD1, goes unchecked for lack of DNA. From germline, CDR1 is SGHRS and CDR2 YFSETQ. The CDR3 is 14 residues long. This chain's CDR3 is CASSDRGPGNTIYF.

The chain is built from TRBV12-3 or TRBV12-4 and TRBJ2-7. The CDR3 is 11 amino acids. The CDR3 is CASSLGREQYF.

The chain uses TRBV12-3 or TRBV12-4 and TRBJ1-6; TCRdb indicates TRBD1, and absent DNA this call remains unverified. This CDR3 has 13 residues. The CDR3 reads CASSLQGGSPLHF.

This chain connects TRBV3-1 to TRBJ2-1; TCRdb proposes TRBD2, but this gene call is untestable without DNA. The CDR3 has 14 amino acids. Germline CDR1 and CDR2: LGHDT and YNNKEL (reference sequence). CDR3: CASSHGGGYNEQFF.

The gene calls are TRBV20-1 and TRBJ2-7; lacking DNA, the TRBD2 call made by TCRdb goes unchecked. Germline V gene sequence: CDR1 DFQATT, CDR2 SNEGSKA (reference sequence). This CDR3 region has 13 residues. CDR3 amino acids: CSATGVSRYEQYF.

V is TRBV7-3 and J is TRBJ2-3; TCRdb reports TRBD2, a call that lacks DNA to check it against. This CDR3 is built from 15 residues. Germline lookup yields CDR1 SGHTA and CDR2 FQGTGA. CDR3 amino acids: CASSLGSGGFNKQYF.

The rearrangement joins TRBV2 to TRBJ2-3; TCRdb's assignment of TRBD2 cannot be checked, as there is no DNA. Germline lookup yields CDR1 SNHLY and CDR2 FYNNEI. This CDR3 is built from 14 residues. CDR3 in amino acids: CASSATSGGDTQYF.

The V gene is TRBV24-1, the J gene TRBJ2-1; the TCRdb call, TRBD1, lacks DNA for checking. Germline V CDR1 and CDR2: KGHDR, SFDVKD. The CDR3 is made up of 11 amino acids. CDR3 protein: CATSAGRRQFF.

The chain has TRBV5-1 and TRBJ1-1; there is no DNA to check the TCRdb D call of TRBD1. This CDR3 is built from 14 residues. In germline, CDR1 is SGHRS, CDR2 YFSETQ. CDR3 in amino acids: CASSVRTGGTEAFF.

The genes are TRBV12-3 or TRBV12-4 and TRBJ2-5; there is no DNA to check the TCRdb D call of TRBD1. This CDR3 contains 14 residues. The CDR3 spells CASSFSTGRETQYF.

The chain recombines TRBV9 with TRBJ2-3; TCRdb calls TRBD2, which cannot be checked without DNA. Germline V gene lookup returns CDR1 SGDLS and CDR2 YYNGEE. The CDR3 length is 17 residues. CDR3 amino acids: CASSPQLAGGPTDTQYF. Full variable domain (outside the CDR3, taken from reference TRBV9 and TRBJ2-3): DSGVTQTPKHLITATGQRVTLRCSPRSGDLSVYWYQQSLDQGLQFLIQYYNGEERAKGNILERFSAQQFPDLHSELNLSSLELGDSALYFCASSPQLAGGPTDTQYFGPGTRLTVL.

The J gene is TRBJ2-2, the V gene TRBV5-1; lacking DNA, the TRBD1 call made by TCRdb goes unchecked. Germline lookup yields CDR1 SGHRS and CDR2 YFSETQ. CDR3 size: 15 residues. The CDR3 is CASSWGRQGTGELFF.

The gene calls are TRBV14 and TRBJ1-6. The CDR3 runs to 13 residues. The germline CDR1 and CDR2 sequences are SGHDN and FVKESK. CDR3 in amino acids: CASSRAQNSPLHF.

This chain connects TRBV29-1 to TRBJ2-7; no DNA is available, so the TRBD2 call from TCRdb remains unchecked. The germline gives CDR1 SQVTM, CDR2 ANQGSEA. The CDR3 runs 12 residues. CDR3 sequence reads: CSAGTSGLEQYF.

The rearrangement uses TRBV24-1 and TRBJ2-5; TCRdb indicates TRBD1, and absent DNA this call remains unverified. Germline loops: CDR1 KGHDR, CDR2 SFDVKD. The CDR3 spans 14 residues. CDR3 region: CATSDSGGAETQYF.

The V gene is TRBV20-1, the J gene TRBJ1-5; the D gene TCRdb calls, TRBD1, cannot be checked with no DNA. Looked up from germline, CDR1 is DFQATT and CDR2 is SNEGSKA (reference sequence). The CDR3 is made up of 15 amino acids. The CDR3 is CSARIKGGYNQPQHF.

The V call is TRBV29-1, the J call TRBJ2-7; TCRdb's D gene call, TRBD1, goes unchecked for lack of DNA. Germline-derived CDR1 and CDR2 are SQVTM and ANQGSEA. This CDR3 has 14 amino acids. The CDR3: CSVDRGGPTYEQYF.

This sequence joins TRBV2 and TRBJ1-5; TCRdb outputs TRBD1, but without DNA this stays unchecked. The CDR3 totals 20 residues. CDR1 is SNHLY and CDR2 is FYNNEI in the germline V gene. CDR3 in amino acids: CASSEQLPGQGGYSNQPQHF.

CDR3 loop: CASRPNGGTLSSYEQYF. The chain combines TRBV2 with TRBJ2-7; TCRdb lists TRBD2, though no DNA is available to test this call. CDR3 length: 17 residues. Germline values: CDR1 SNHLY, CDR2 FYNNEI.